This T cell receptor beta chain was obtained from a study of PD-1 blockade in classical Hodgkin lymphoma (dated by TCRdb to 2018 to 2021). Regarding the study in general: Nivolumab dosing was 3 mg/kg intravenously every 2 weeks, continuing until either disease progression or unacceptable toxicity. The study used CyTOF and TCR beta sequencing to define a peripheral blood immune signature of response to PD-1 blockade in classical Hodgkin lymphoma. Points the paper makes about the study in general: CD4+ but not CD8+ TCR diversity rose significantly by C4D1 (p=0.0027 vs p=0.16), most apparent in complete responders (p=0.02). Lower diversity was observed in patients in whom nivolumab was started less than 1 year after ASCT, and these patients were excluded from later analyses so that confounding by immune reconstitution would be avoided. Among trial patients, those achieving complete response had baseline diversity similar to that of newly diagnosed patients, while diversity was significantly lower in partial responders and progressors. The study was restricted to a single clinical trial cohort, and the causes of repertoire differences, possibly disease activity or prior therapy, were left undefined. Baseline TCR diversity was reported as lower in newly diagnosed patients than in healthy donors, and lower still in relapsed/refractory patients.

The CDR3 sequence holds 18 residues, the cysteine and phenylalanine included. The CDR3 DNA has 54 bases and is translated from base 1. V lost 2 bases and J lost 0 bases, and the count of bases not matched to a germline gene is 10. Sample time point, as interpreted from the label and publication: cycle 4 day 1 (C4D1), after 5 to 7 weeks of nivolumab. Every trial patient had relapsed following autologous stem cell transplantation, and prior brentuximab vedotin exposure was what differed among cohorts A, B and C. CD4+ T cells were purified from thawed PBMCs by magnetic negative selection with a Miltenyi CD4+ T cell isolation kit. The trial cohort included fewer than 60 patients with relapsed/refractory classical Hodgkin lymphoma, and each patient had a best overall response of complete response, partial response or progressive disease. Single-agent nivolumab was administered to trial patients in the multi-cohort phase II CheckMate 205 trial. An independent review committee assessed best overall response using the 2007 International Working Group response criteria. Trial PBMCs were collected immediately before nivolumab initiation (C1D1) and during therapy at cycle 2 day 1 and cycle 4 day 1. Peripheral blood was collected in 8 mL Vacutainer Cell Preparation Tubes, from which PBMCs were isolated by centrifugation and then cryopreserved. Purified CD4+ and CD8+ fractions were prepared only for cases in which an additional PBMC sample was available. Magnetically labelled cells were removed on LS columns in a quadroMACS separator, and the flow-through was collected as the purified fraction.

Turning to this clone: Its antigen remains undetermined. It has no much larger one-base neighbor in the sample; base qualities were not kept.

Genomic DNA was isolated using the Qiagen DNeasy kit from unsorted PBMCs as well as from negatively selected CD4+ and CD8+ fractions. Using primers that anneal to V and J segments, immunoSEQ multiplex PCR amplified the TCR beta CDR3 regions. A synthetic immune receptor repertoire was used to minimize amplification bias, and any remaining bias was removed computationally after sequencing. As for the original processing: Custom Python scripts were used to quantify repertoire diversity as the Shannon entropy index. Unsorted, CD4+ and CD8+ repertoires were analyzed separately, except in combined analyses where CD4+ and CD8+ sequences were merged in silico. A clone was considered expanded if an increase in frequency of at least 2-fold after treatment relative to C1D1 was found, and a pseudocount of 0.5 was applied to clones undetected at baseline. Singleton clones were defined as clones with 0 or 1 copy at C1D1, and non-singleton clones were defined as clones with 2 or more copies. Clones expanded in unsorted samples were annotated as CD4+, CD8+ or unknown by matching protein sequences in sorted samples from the same patient. Diversity changes from C1D1 to C4D1 were tested in paired samples using Wilcoxon tests. What TCRdb holds here is the immuneACCESS table cut down to in-frame rearrangements. Part of the clones is not present; checked against another copy, under half of the missing clones reflect an unresolved V gene, and the others are unexplained. V, J and clone size reflect that table, while D and trimming were determined from the DNA. This sample gives 25,000 to 35,000 clones in total; roughly 80% of them show up just once. The ten biggest clones cover over 0.8% of the sample.

The receptor chain draws on TRBV23-1 and TRBJ1-1, and 9 bases in between align with TRBD1. TRBV23-1 is an open reading frame whose function is uncertain. The clonotype originates from a human donor with classical Hodgkin lymphoma. This material consisted of CD4+ T cells from blood, taken before the fourth cycle of nivolumab. The nucleotide sequence is TGCGCCAGCAGTCAACCGGCCTCTTGGACAGGGGTGAACACTGAAGCTTTCTTT. Its amino acids are CASSQPASWTGVNTEAFF.